This is a list of T cell receptor beta chains from one sample in a study of post-analysis software for immune sequencing data. TCRdb reprocessed the PCR reads with MiXCR, giving one entry per CDR3 protein. The sample holds about 500,000 distinct CDR3 sequences, nearly 45% seen once. The sample consisted of blood. The receptor set was obtained from a girl between 10 and 17 years old with multiple sclerosis. Both conserved end residues are part of each CDR3. Fields, in order: J gene, D gene, V gene, clone size, CDR3 protein, CDR3 DNA. A D gene is named only where the DNA matches it firmly. The listing skips clone size in some rows; elsewhere it reads once, few, many or a size class.

J gene: TRBJ1-2
D gene: NA
V gene: TRBV7-9
clone size: many
CDR3 protein: CASSLGANYGYTF
CDR3 DNA: TGTGCCAGCAGCTTAGGGGCTAACTATGGCTACACCTTC

J gene: TRBJ2-4
D gene: NA
V gene: TRBV7-9
clone size: NA
CDR3 protein: CASSPEWENIQYF
CDR3 DNA: TGTGCCAGCAGCCCGGAGTGGGAAAACATTCAGTACTTC

J gene: TRBJ2-6
D gene: TRBD1
V gene: TRBV4-3
clone size: few
CDR3 protein: CASSQGARTGLSSGANVLTF
CDR3 DNA: TGCGCCAGCAGCCAGGGGGCTAGGACAGGTCTTTCCTCTGGGGCCAACGTCCTGACTTTC

J gene: TRBJ2-1
D gene: NA
V gene: TRBV28
clone size: few
CDR3 protein: CASSFRGGRSYNEQFF
CDR3 DNA: TGTGCCAGCAGTTTTAGAGGAGGGCGCTCCTACAATGAGCAGTTCTTC

J gene: TRBJ2-1
D gene: TRBD2
V gene: TRBV12-3/TRBV12-4
clone size: NA
CDR3 protein: CASSPRTSGRGNEQFF
CDR3 DNA: TGTGCCAGCAGTCCCCGCACGAGCGGGAGAGGGAATGAGCAGTTCTTC

J gene: TRBJ1-5
D gene: NA
V gene: TRBV25-1
clone size: NA
CDR3 protein: CASSVAGDFQPQHF
CDR3 DNA: TGTGCCAGCAGTGTAGCCGGGGACTTTCAGCCCCAGCATTTT

J gene: TRBJ2-5
D gene: NA
V gene: TRBV28
clone size: NA
CDR3 protein: CASIGSQETQYF
CDR3 DNA: TGTGCCAGCATAGGGTCCCAAGAGACCCAGTACTTC

J gene: TRBJ2-2
D gene: TRBD1
V gene: TRBV27
clone size: NA
CDR3 protein: CAIRTGGRTGELFF
CDR3 DNA: TGTGCCATCCGAACAGGGGGCAGGACCGGGGAGCTGTTTTTT

J gene: TRBJ2-7
D gene: NA
V gene: TRBV9
clone size: NA
CDR3 protein: CASSVNAGSLTYEQYF
CDR3 DNA: TGTGCCAGCAGCGTAAACGCAGGGTCTTTGACCTACGAGCAGTACTTC

J gene: TRBJ2-1
D gene: NA
V gene: TRBV27
clone size: few
CDR3 protein: CASSLTPQYNNEQFF
CDR3 DNA: TGTGCCAGCAGTTTGACCCCTCAATACAACAATGAGCAGTTCTTC

J gene: TRBJ2-5
D gene: NA
V gene: TRBV3-1
clone size: few
CDR3 protein: CASSQDLATKLGTQYF
CDR3 DNA: TGTGCCAGCAGCCAAGATCTCGCTACCAAGTTGGGGACCCAGTACTTC

J gene: TRBJ2-6
D gene: TRBD1
V gene: TRBV7-8
clone size: NA
CDR3 protein: CASSLVPRQGQAGANVLTF
CDR3 DNA: TGTGCCAGCAGCTTAGTCCCGCGACAGGGTCAGGCTGGGGCCAACGTCCTGACTTTC

J gene: TRBJ2-5
D gene: NA
V gene: TRBV11-2
clone size: few
CDR3 protein: CASSLVGAQETQYF
CDR3 DNA: TGTGCCAGCAGCTTAGTGGGGGCCCAAGAGACCCAGTACTTC

J gene: TRBJ2-7
D gene: NA
V gene: TRBV5-5
clone size: few
CDR3 protein: CASSPRLDPYEQYF
CDR3 DNA: TGTGCCAGCAGCCCTCGTTTGGATCCCTACGAGCAGTACTTC

J gene: TRBJ2-1
D gene: NA
V gene: TRBV12-2
clone size: NA
CDR3 protein: CASRFTTGENNEQFF
CDR3 DNA: TGTGCAAGTCGCTTCACGACAGGGGAGAACAATGAGCAGTTCTTC

J gene: TRBJ2-1
D gene: TRBD2
V gene: TRBV29-1
clone size: NA
CDR3 protein: CSVEIGRVPNEQFF
CDR3 DNA: TGCAGCGTTGAAATCGGGAGGGTCCCCAATGAGCAGTTCTTC

J gene: TRBJ2-7
D gene: TRBD2
V gene: TRBV27
clone size: once
CDR3 protein: CASSFRTSGRSEQYF
CDR3 DNA: TGTGCCAGCAGTTTCCGGACTAGCGGGAGAAGCGAGCAGTACTTC

J gene: TRBJ2-7
D gene: TRBD1
V gene: TRBV5-1
clone size: few
CDR3 protein: CASTITGQNPEQYF
CDR3 DNA: TGCGCCAGCACCATTACGGGACAGAATCCCGAGCAGTACTTC

J gene: TRBJ2-7
D gene: TRBD2
V gene: TRBV5-1
clone size: few
CDR3 protein: CASTGGGVEQYF
CDR3 DNA: TGCGCCAGCACGGGAGGGGGGGTCGAGCAGTACTTC

J gene: TRBJ2-3
D gene: NA
V gene: TRBV7-2
clone size: few
CDR3 protein: CASSLEGSTDTQYF
CDR3 DNA: TGTGCCAGCAGCTTAGAGGGGTCTACAGATACGCAGTATTTT

J gene: TRBJ2-6
D gene: NA
V gene: TRBV9
clone size: few
CDR3 protein: CASSGAVSGANVLTF
CDR3 DNA: TGTGCCAGCAGCGGGGCTGTCTCTGGGGCCAACGTCCTGACTTTC

J gene: TRBJ2-7
D gene: TRBD2
V gene: TRBV7-3
clone size: NA
CDR3 protein: CTSSLFGRGTTDEQYF
CDR3 DNA: TGTACCAGCAGCTTATTTGGGCGTGGGACTACGGACGAGCAGTACTTC

J gene: TRBJ2-7
D gene: TRBD1
V gene: TRBV12-3/TRBV12-4
clone size: few
CDR3 protein: CASRPTGNTYEQYF
CDR3 DNA: TGTGCCAGCAGGCCGACAGGGAATACCTACGAGCAGTACTTC

J gene: TRBJ2-7
D gene: TRBD2
V gene: TRBV6-5
clone size: NA
CDR3 protein: CASSYYRTSGGCGNYEQYF
CDR3 DNA: TGTGCCAGCAGTTATTACCGGACTAGCGGAGGCTGTGGGAACTACGAGCAGTACTTC